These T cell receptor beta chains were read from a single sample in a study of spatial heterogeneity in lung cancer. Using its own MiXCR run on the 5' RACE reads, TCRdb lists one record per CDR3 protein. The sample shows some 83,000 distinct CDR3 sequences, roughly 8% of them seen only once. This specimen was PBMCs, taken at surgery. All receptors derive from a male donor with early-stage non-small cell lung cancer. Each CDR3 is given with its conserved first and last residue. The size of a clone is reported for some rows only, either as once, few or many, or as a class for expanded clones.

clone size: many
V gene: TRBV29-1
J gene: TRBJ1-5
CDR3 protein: CSVLIGGQPQHF

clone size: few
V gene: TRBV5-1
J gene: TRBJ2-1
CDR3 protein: CASSPEGENLYNEQFF

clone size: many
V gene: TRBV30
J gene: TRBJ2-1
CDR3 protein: CAWSPIGLSGSSYNEQFF

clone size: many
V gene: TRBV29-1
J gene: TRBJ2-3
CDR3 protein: CSARMRPNTQYF

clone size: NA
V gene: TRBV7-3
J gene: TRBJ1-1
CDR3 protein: CASSRDSYTEAFF

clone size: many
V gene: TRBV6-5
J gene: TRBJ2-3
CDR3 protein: CASSPGTSLLPPVTDTQYF

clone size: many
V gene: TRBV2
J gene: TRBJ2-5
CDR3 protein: CATGPLGTQYF

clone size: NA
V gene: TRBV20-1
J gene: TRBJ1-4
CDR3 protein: CSARGAGGRYTTNEKLFF

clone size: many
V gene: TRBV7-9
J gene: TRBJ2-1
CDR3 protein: CASSTWTGLAGKNEQFF

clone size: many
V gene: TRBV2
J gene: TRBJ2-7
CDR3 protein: CASIFLPGANEQYF

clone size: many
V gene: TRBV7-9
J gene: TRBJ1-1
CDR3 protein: CASSLQGGGVAFF

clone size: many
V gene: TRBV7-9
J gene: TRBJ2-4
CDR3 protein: CASSSPTVAKNIQYF

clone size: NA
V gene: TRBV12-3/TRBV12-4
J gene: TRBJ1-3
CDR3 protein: CASSSHRGIGNTIYF

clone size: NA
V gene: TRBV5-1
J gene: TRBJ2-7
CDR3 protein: CASTGGSYEQYF

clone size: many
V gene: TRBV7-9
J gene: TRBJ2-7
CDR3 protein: CASSNLWDSHEQYF

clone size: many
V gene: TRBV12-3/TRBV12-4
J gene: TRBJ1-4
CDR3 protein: CASRITGGEKLFF

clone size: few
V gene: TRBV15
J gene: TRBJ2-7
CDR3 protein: CATSREPSGRYEQYF

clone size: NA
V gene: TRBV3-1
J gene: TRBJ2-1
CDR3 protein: CASSQDLAGKAGEQFF

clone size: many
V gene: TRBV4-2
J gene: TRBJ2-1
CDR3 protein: CASSPDSASGSGEQFF

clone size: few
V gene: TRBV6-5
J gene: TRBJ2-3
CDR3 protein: CASRVWAGNTDTQYF

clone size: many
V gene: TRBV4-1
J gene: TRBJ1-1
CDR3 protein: CASSQDSTGGRGAFF

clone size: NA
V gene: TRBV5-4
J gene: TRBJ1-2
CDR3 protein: CAGSTGGANYGYTF

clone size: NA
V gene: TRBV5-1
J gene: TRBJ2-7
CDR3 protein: CASSWTGTGDEQYF

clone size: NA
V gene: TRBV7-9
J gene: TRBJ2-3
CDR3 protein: CASRLNLAGDTQYF

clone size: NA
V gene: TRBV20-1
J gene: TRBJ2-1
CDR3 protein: CSANLLYNEQFF

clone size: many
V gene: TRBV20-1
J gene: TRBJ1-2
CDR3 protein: CSAHGQGDYGYTF

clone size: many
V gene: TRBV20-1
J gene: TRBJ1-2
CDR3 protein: CSARPTTGMGYTF

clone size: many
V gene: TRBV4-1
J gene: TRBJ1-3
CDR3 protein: CASSQGLSGNTIYF

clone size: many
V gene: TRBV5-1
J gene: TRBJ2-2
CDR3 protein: CASSLQGNTGELFF

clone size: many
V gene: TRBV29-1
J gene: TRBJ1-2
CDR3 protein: CSVGQGYGYTF

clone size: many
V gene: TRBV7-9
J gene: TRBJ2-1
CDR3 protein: CASSLGGPYNEQFF

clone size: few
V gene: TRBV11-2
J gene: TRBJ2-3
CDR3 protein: CASSPGLFTDTQYF

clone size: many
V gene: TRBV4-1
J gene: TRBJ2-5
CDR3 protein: CASSYRQGLQETQYF

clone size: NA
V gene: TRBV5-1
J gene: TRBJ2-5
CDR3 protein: CASSLVQEYETQYF

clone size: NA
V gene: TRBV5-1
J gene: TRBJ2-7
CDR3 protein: CASSLDPGRAYEQYF

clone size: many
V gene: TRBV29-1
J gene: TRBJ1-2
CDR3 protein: CSVRDTYYGYTF

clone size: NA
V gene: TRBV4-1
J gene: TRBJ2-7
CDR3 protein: CASRRGLAGGGEQYF

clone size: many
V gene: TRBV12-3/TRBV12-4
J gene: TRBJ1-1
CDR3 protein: CASSFLIGIAAFF

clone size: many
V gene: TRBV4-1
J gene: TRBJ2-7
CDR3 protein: CASSQERRQFLSYEQYF